The rows below give T cell receptor beta chains drawn from one sample of a study of T cell repertoires in cytomegalovirus infection. MiXCR was run by TCRdb on the reads, yielding one entry per CDR3 protein. The table includes 650,000 to 900,000 distinct CDR3 sequences, almost 30% detected once. What these receptors recognize is not known. The sequenced sample was cultured CD8+ T cells from PBMCs, obtained from culture after CMV antigen stimulation. The receptor set was obtained from a human donor in good health (CMV status not recorded). Some clones in this sample may be carry-over from other donors' samples. CDR3s include the opening cysteine and the closing phenylalanine or tryptophan. Each record gives: D gene, V gene, clone size, J gene, CDR3 DNA, CDR3 protein. A D gene is named only where the DNA matches it firmly. Not all rows give a size; the values are once, few, many and, for expanded clones, a class.

NA	TRBV5-6	many	TRBJ2-5	TGTGCCAGCAGGTTGACAGGGACTACAGGGACCCAGTACTTC	CASRLTGTTGTQYF
TRBD2	TRBV19	few	TRBJ2-5	TGTGCCAGTAGGGCGACTAGCCGCTTCCAAGAGACCCAGTACTTC	CASRATSRFQETQYF
NA	TRBV10-3	NA	TRBJ1-1	TGTGCCATCAGTGAGTCTGGGGTATGGACAGCGAACACTGAAGCTTTCTTT	CAISESGVWTANTEAFF
NA	TRBV7-9	few	TRBJ1-1	TGTGCCAGCAGCTTAATCCCACCGAACACTGAAGCTTTCTTT	CASSLIPPNTEAFF
TRBD2	TRBV12-3/TRBV12-4	NA	TRBJ2-3	TGTGCCAGCAGACTCGGGACTAGCGGGGGGTACACAGATACGCAGTATTTT	CASRLGTSGGYTDTQYF
NA	TRBV6-2/TRBV6-3	NA	TRBJ1-6	TGTGCCAGCAGTTTAGGACGGGAATATAATTCACCCCTCCACTTT	CASSLGREYNSPLHF
NA	TRBV6-2/TRBV6-3	few	TRBJ2-1	TGTGCCAGCAATATCGGGTGCGACCACTGCTCCTACAATGAGCAGTTCTTC	CASNIGCDHCSYNEQFF
TRBD1	TRBV6-8	NA	TRBJ2-2	TGTGCCAGCAGTTTCGGACAGGCGGAGATTACCGGGGAGCTGTTTTTT	CASSFGQAEITGELFF
TRBD1	TRBV9	NA	TRBJ1-2	TGTGCCAGCAGCGTACGAGGGACAGCAGGCTATGGCTACACCTTC	CASSVRGTAGYGYTF
NA	TRBV4-3	NA	TRBJ2-7	TGCGCCAGCAGCCAAGAACAGGGATTGTCCTACGAGCAGTACTTC	CASSQEQGLSYEQYF
NA	TRBV6-5	NA	TRBJ2-3	TGTGCCAGCAGCCTAATTACTAGCCTAAGCACAGATACGCAGTATTTT	CASSLITSLSTDTQYF
NA	TRBV12-3/TRBV12-4	NA	TRBJ2-5	TGTGCCAGCAGTTTTTGGGACATAACCCAAGAGACCCAGTACTTC	CASSFWDITQETQYF
TRBD2	TRBV7-8	few	TRBJ2-5	TGTGCCAGCAGCTTAGGGGGAGCGGGGGGTTGGGAGACCCAGTACTTC	CASSLGGAGGWETQYF
TRBD1	TRBV7-8	many	TRBJ2-1	TGTGCCAGCAGCCCCCCCGGCAGGACAGGGGCCTACAATGAGCAGTTCTTC	CASSPPGRTGAYNEQFF
NA	TRBV27	NA	TRBJ1-6	TGTGCCAGCAGTTTAAGTGCCCCACAGGTAGCTTTGGCTTCACCCCTCCACTTT	CASSLSAPQVALASPLHF
TRBD2	TRBV4-2	few	TRBJ2-2	TGTGCCAGCAGCCAAGATCCCGGACTAGCGGCGAACACCGGGGAGCTGTTTTTT	CASSQDPGLAANTGELFF
NA	TRBV7-6	few	TRBJ2-5	TGTGCCAGCAGCTTATCTTACCACAGGGAGACCCAGTACTTC	CASSLSYHRETQYF
NA	TRBV12-3/TRBV12-4	many	TRBJ2-3	TGTGCCAGCACCTCCGCGGCGGATTCAGCAGATACGCAGTATTTT	CASTSAADSADTQYF
NA	TRBV7-9	NA	TRBJ2-7	TGTGCCAGCACCGACCTGAGCTCCTACGAGCAGTACTTC	CASTDLSSYEQYF
TRBD1	TRBV5-1	few	TRBJ2-7	TGCGCCAGCAGCGTTCCGGGACAGGGGACCTACGAGCAGTACTTC	CASSVPGQGTYEQYF
TRBD2	TRBV2	few	TRBJ2-3	TGTGCCAGCAGCGCCTCTCCTAATAGCGGGGGGGGCCCAGATACGCAGTATTTT	CASSASPNSGGGPDTQYF
TRBD1	TRBV9	NA	TRBJ2-1	TGTGCCAGCAGCGTAGAAGGGACAGTGTACAATGAGCAGTTCTTC	CASSVEGTVYNEQFF
NA	TRBV5-6	few	TRBJ1-1	TGTGCCAGCAGCTTTCCAGGGAGGAGAGAAGCTTTCTTT	CASSFPGRREAFF
NA	TRBV5-1	NA	TRBJ2-1	TGCGCCAGCAGCATAAGCGGGATCGGGACAGGTGAGCAGTTCTTC	CASSISGIGTGEQFF
NA	TRBV7-6	many	TRBJ2-2	TGTGCCAGCAGTCCGGGGACCGCCTGGGACACCGGGGAGCTGTTTTTT	CASSPGTAWDTGELFF
NA	TRBV7-6	many	TRBJ1-3	TGTGCCAGCAGCTTCCCCCAGGGGCCAAACACCATATATTTT	CASSFPQGPNTIYF
NA	TRBV19	NA	TRBJ2-1	TGTGCCAGTACCTTCTCGGGGGGCGATGATGAGCAGTTCTTC	CASTFSGGDDEQFF
NA	TRBV20-1	NA	TRBJ2-5	TGCAGTGCTAGGTTCCAATCCGAGACCCAGTACTTC	CSARFQSETQYF
NA	TRBV5-1	NA	TRBJ2-6	TGCGCCACGACCCAACTAGCCTCTGGGGCCAACGTCCTGACTTTC	CATTQLASGANVLTF
TRBD1	TRBV12-3/TRBV12-4	many	TRBJ1-5	TGTGCCAGCAGCTTCGGACAGGGGTATCAGCCCCAGCATTTT	CASSFGQGYQPQHF
NA	TRBV7-2	few	TRBJ2-1	TGTGCCAGCAGTCCCGTTCCCGATGAGCAGTTCTTC	CASSPVPDEQFF
TRBD1	TRBV9	NA	TRBJ2-4	TGTGCCAGCAGTGGACAGGATGGCAAAAACATTCAGTACTTC	CASSGQDGKNIQYF
NA	TRBV5-8	NA	TRBJ1-2	TGTGCCAGCAGCTTTCCGAGCGTCGGGGGCGCCTATGGCTACACCTTC	CASSFPSVGGAYGYTF
TRBD1	TRBV6-1	few	TRBJ1-6	TGTGCCAGCAAGCTGCGACAGGGGTACTCCTATAATTCACCCCTCCACTTT	CASKLRQGYSYNSPLHF
NA	TRBV5-5	NA	TRBJ2-7	TGTGCCAGCAGCTATACAGGGACCTACGACGAGCAGTACTTC	CASSYTGTYDEQYF
NA	TRBV6-5	NA	TRBJ2-3	TGTGCCAGCAGTTACGATAGCCGCCAGCCCAGCGATACGCAGTATTTT	CASSYDSRQPSDTQYF